This passage covers 7 T cell receptor beta chains from one sample sequenced in a study of blood T cell repertoires in COVID-19. The protocol was immunoSEQ multiplex PCR, while the TCRdb copy is restricted to in-frame clones and leaves out a portion. The repertoire has 250,000 or so clones, around 86% of them found once; the top ten carry 1.5%. The sequenced sample was peripheral blood. The receptors stem from a woman between 35 and 50 years old who had recovered from COVID-19.

This clone was detected only a few times. The chain has TRBV2 and TRBJ1-6; D might be TRBD1 (6 bases). The CDR3 is 13 amino acids. V gave up 4 bases and J gave up 6 bases, with 7 bases separating them. Per germline, CDR1 SNHLY and CDR2 FYNNEI. CDR3 loop: CASSGGPNSPLHF. Here the CDR3 DNA reads TGTGCCAGCAGTGGGGGGCCTAATTCACCCCTCCACTTT. The whole variable domain, remainder taken from reference TRBV2 and TRBJ1-6, is EPEVTQTPSHQVTQMGQEVILRCVPISNHLYFYWYRQILGQKVEFLVSFYNNEISEKSEIFDDQFSVERPDGSNFTLKIRSTKLEDSAMYFCASSGGPNSPLHFGNGTRLTVT.

V usage is TRBV5-5 and J usage is TRBJ2-7; 10 bases align to TRBD1. The CDR3 is 16 residues long. CDR1 is SGHKS and CDR2 is YYEKEE in the germline V gene (reference sequence). V trimming: 6 bases; J trimming: 0 bases; junction bases outside the gene matches: 9. The CDR3 coding sequence is TGTGCCAGCAAACCGGTGGACAGGGGGAGCTCCTACGAGCAGTACTTC. Residues: CASKPVDRGSSYEQYF. The whole variable domain, filled in from reference TRBV5-5 and TRBJ2-7, reads DAGVTQSPTHLIKTRGQQVTLRCSPISGHKSVSWYQQVLGQGPQFIFQYYEKEERGRGNFPDRFSARQFPNYSSELNVNALLLGDSALYLCASKPVDRGSSYEQYFGPGTRLTVT.

The gene calls are TRBV6-2 or TRBV6-3 and TRBJ1-2, with 7 bases that match TRBD1. V shed 0 bases, J shed 4 bases, and the junction held 5 bases outside the gene matches. The CDR3 contains 15 residues. Germline V gene sequence: CDR1 MNHEY, CDR2 SVGEGT. CDR3 loop: CASSYSHRTGYGYTF. The CDR3, as DNA: TGTGCCAGCAGTTACTCACACCGGACAGGCTATGGCTACACCTTC.

V usage is TRBV7-8 and J usage is TRBJ1-3; maybe TRBD1 (6 bases). This CDR3 has 15 amino acids. Looked up from germline, CDR1 is SGHVS and CDR2 is FQNEAQ. Trimming removed 2 bases from V and 4 bases from J, with 12 bases in between. The CDR3 is CASSLLGTRGNTIYF. DNA for the CDR3: TGTGCCAGCAGCTTACTCGGGACAAGAGGAAACACCATATATTTT.

The chain uses TRBV7-9 and TRBJ1-1; TRBD1 aligns across 9 bases. The germline V gene encodes CDR1 SEHNR and CDR2 FQNEAQ (reference sequence). V gave up 1 base and J gave up 5 bases; unmatched junction bases: 8. This CDR3 comprises 16 residues. The CDR3 protein is CASSLGFATGGTEAFF. In DNA, the CDR3 is TGTGCCAGCAGCTTAGGGTTCGCGACAGGGGGTACTGAAGCTTTCTTT. Looking up the rest from reference TRBV7-9 and TRBJ1-1 gives the full variable domain: DTGVSQNPRHKITKRGQNVTFRCDPISEHNRLYWYRQTLGQGPEFLTYFQNEAQLEKSRLLSDRFSAERPKGSFSTLEIQRTEQGDSAMYLCASSLGFATGGTEAFFGQGTRLTVV.

This clone was seen more than once but under ten times. The chain joins TRBV5-4 to TRBJ2-2, with TRBD1 identical over 8 bases. The CDR3 covers 16 residues. Germline CDR1 is SGHNT and CDR2 is YYREEE (reference sequence). V lost 0 bases and J lost 0; bases outside the gene matches: 1. CDR3 sequence: CASSLEQGANTGELFF. CDR3 sequence (DNA): TGTGCCAGCAGCTTGGAACAGGGGGCGAACACCGGGGAGCTGTTTTTT.

The V call is TRBV2, the J call TRBJ1-3; D ambiguous. Trimming pared 0 bases from V and 4 bases from J, leaving 13 bases between. CDR3 size: 16 residues. Germline loops: CDR1 SNHLY, CDR2 FYNNEI. In nucleotides, the CDR3 is TGTGCCAGCAGTGAAGCGCTGCGGGTCCGGGGAAACACCATATATTTT. The encoded protein is CASSEALRVRGNTIYF.